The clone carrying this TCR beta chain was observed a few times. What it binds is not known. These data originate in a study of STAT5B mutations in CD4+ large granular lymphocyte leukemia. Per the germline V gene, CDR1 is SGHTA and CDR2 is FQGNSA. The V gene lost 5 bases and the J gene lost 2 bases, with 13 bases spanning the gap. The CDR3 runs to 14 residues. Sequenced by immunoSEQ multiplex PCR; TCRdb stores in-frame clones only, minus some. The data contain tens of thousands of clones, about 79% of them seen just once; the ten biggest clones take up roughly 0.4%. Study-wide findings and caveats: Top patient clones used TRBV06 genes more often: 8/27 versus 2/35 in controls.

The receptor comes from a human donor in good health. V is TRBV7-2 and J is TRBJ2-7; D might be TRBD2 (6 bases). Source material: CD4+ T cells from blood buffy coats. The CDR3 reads CASSRGRGAYEQYF. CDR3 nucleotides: TGTGCCAGCAGCAGGGGCCGCGGGGCCTACGAGCAGTACTTC.